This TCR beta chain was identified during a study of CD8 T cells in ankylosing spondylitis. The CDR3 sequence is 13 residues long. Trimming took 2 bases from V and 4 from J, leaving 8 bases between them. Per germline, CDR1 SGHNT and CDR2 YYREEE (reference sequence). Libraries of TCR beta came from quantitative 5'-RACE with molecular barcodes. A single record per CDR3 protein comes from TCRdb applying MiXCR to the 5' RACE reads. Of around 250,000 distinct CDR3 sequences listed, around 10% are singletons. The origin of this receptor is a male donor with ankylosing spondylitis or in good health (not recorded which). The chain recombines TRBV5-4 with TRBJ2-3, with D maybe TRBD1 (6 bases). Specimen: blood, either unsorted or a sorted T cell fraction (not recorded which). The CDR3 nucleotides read TGTGCCAGCAGCTTACAGGGTCCAGATACGCAGTATTTT. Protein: CASSLQGPDTQYF. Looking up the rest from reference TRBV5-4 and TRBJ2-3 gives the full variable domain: ETGVTQSPTHLIKTRGQQVTLRCSSQSGHNTVSWYQQALGQGPQFIFQYYREEENGRGNFPPRFSGLQFPNYSSELNVNALELDDSALYLCASSLQGPDTQYFGPGTRLTVL.